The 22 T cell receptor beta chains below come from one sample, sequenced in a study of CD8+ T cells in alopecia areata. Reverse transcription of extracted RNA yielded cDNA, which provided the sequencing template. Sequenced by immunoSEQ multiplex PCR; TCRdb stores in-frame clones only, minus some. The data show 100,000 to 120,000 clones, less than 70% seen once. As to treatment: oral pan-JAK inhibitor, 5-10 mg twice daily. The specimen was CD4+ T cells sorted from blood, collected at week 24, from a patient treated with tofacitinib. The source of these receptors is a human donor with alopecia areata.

The CDR3 loop is CASSLAPAGGQEQYF. The CDR3 nucleotides read TGTGCCAGCAGCTTAGCCCCAGCGGGGGGGCAGGAGCAGTACTTC. V and J are TRBV13 and TRBJ2-7, with 10 bases fitting TRBD2. V lost 1 base to trimming and J lost 7 bases; unmatched junction nucleotides: 7. This CDR3 is built from 15 residues. Germline CDR1 is PRHDT and CDR2 is FYEKMQ (reference sequence). The entire variable domain, with the rest obtained from reference TRBV13 and TRBJ2-7, is as follows: AAGVIQSPRHLIKEKRETATLKCYPIPRHDTVYWYQQGPGQDPQFLISFYEKMQSDKGSIPDRFSAQQFSDYHSELNMSSLELGDSALYFCASSLAPAGGQEQYFGPGTRLTVT.

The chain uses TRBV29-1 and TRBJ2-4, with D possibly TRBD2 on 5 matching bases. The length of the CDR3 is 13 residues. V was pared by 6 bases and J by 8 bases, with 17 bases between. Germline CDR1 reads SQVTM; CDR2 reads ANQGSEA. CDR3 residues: CSVGPRLGDIQYF. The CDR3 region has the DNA TGCAGCGTGGGCCCCCGTCTGGGAGACATTCAGTACTTC.

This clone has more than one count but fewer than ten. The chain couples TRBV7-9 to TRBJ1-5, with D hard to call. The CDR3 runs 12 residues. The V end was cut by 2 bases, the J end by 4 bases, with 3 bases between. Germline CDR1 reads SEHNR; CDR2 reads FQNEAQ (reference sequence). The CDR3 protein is CASSLLNQPQHF. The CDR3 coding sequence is TGTGCCAGCAGCTTATTGAATCAGCCCCAGCATTTT. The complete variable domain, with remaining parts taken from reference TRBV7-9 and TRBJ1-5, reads DTGVSQNPRHKITKRGQNVTFRCDPISEHNRLYWYRQTLGQGPEFLTYFQNEAQLEKSRLLSDRFSAERPKGSFSTLEIQRTEQGDSAMYLCASSLLNQPQHFGDGTRLSIL.

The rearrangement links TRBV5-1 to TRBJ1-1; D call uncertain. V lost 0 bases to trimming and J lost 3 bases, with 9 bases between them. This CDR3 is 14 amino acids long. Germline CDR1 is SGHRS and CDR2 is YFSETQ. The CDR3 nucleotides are TGCGCCAGCAGCTTGGGGGTTGGAGACACTGAAGCTTTCTTT. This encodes CASSLGVGDTEAFF.

CDR3 in DNA: TGTGCCAGCAGGTCGGGACAATATAGCAATCAGCCCCAGCATTTT. This codes for CASRSGQYSNQPQHF. This sequence joins TRBV28 and TRBJ1-5; possible D gene TRBD1, 6 bases. Trimming shortened V by 6 bases and J by 0 bases, and 12 bases separated the two germline ends. Germline assignment: CDR1 MDHEN and CDR2 SYDVKM. The CDR3 has 15 residues.

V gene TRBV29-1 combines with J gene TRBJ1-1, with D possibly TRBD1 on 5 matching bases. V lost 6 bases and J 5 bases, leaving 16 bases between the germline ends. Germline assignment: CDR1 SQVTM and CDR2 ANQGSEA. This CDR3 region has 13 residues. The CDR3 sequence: CSVGGVLVTEAFF. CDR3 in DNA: TGCAGCGTCGGGGGGGTTTTGGTGACTGAAGCTTTCTTT. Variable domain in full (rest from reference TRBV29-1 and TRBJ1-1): SAVISQKPSRDICQRGTSLTIQCQVDSQVTMMFWYRQQPGQSLTLIATANQGSEATYESGFVIDKFPISRPNLTFSTLTVSNMSPEDSSIYLCSVGGVLVTEAFFGQGTRLTVV.

Here the CDR3 DNA reads TGCGCCAGCAGCTTGGACGGGGCCTACAATGAGCAGTTCTTC. Its translation is CASSLDGAYNEQFF. The chain joins TRBV5-1 to TRBJ2-1; the D gene is possibly TRBD2 (5 bases). CDR1 is SGHRS, CDR2 YFSETQ, per germline. CDR3 length: 14 amino acids. Trimming removed 0 bases from V and 2 bases from J, with 6 bases in between. Together with reference TRBV5-1 and TRBJ2-1, the CDR3 gives the full variable domain: KAGVTQTPRYLIKTRGQQVTLSCSPISGHRSVSWYQQTPGQGLQFLFEYFSETQRNKGNFPGRFSGRQFSNSRSEMNVSTLELGDSALYLCASSLDGAYNEQFFGPGTRLTVL.

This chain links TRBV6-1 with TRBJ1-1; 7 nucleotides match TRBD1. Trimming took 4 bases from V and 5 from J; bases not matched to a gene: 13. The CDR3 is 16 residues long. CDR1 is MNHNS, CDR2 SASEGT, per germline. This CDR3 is CASSVLQGPKGTEAFF. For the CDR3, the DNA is TGTGCCAGCAGTGTGTTACAGGGGCCAAAGGGGACTGAAGCTTTCTTT.

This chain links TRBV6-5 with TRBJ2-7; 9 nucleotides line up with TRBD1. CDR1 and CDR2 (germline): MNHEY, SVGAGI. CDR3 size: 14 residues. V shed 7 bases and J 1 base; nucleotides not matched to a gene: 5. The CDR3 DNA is TGTGCCAGCAAGAGGGACAGGGAATCCTACGAGCAGTACTTC. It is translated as CASKRDRESYEQYF.

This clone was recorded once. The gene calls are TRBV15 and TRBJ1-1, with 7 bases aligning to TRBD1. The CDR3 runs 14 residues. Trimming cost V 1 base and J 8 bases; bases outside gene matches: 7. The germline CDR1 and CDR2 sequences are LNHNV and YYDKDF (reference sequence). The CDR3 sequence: CATSRVRDSEEAFF. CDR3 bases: TGTGCCACCAGCAGAGTCCGGGACAGCGAAGAAGCTTTCTTT.

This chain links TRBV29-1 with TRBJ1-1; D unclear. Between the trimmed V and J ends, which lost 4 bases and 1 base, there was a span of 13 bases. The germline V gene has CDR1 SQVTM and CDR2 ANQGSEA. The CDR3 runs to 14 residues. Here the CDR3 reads CSVGVQGSNTEAFF. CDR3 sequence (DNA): TGCAGCGTTGGGGTCCAAGGTTCGAACACTGAAGCTTTCTTT.

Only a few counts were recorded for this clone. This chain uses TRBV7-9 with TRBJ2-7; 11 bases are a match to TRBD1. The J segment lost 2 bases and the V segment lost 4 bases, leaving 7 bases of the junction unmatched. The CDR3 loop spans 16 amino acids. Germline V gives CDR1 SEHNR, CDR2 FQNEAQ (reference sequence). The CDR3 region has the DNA TGTGCCAGCAGCTCTGCTAGGGGACAGGGGGCCTACGAGCAGTACTTC. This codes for CASSSARGQGAYEQYF.

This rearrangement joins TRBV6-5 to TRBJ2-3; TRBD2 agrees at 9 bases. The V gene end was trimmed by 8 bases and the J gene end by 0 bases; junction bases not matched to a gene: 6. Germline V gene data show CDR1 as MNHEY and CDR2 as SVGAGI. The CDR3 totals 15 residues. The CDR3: CASSRLAASTDTQYF. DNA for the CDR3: TGTGCCAGCTCCCGACTAGCGGCTAGCACAGATACGCAGTATTTT.

CDR3 nucleotide sequence: TGCGCCAGCAGCCAAGAAGAAACAGACTCCTACGAGCAGTACTTC. Translating gives CASSQEETDSYEQYF. The chain uses TRBV4-1 and TRBJ2-7; D gene ambiguous. Per germline, CDR1 MGHRA and CDR2 YSYEKL. Deletions cut 0 bases from V and 0 bases from J, with 9 bases between. This CDR3 has 15 amino acids.

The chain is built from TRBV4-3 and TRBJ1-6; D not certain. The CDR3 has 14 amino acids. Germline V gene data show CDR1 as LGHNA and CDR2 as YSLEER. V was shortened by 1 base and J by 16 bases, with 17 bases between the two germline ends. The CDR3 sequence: CASSQALTSGLLHF. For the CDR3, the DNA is TGCGCCAGCAGCCAAGCCCTTACCAGCGGCCTACTCCACTTT.

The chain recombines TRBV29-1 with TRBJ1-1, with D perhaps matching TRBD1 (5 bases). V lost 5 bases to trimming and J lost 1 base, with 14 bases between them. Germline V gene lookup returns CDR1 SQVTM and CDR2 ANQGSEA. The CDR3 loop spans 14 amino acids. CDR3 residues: CSVNIGQTNTEAFF. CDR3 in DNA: TGCAGCGTTAATATAGGACAAACGAACACTGAAGCTTTCTTT. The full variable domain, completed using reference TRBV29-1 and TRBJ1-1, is SAVISQKPSRDICQRGTSLTIQCQVDSQVTMMFWYRQQPGQSLTLIATANQGSEATYESGFVIDKFPISRPNLTFSTLTVSNMSPEDSSIYLCSVNIGQTNTEAFFGQGTRLTVV.

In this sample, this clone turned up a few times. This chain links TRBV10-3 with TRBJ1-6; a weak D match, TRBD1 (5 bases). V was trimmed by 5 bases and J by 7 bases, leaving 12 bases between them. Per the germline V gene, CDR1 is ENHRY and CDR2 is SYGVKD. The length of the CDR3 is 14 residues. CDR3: CAISTVPGNSPLHF. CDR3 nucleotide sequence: TGTGCCATCAGTACTGTCCCAGGGAATTCACCCCTCCACTTT.

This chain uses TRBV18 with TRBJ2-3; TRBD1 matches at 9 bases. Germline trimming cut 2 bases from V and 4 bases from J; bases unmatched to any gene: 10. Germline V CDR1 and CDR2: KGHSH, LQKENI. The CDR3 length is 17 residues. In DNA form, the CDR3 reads TGTGCCAGCTCACCAATGGGGCTAGGGACAGGGCCAGATACGCAGTATTTT. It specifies CASSPMGLGTGPDTQYF.

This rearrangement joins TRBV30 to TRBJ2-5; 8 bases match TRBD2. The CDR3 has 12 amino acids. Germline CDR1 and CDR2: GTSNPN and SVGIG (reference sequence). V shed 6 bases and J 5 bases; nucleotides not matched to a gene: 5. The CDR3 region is CACPAGVETQYF. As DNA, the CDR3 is TGTGCCTGCCCAGCGGGGGTTGAGACCCAGTACTTC.

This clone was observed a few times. The CDR3 sequence is CAISNRGMLNTEAFF. The CDR3 region has the DNA TGTGCCATCAGTAACAGGGGGATGTTGAACACTGAAGCTTTCTTT. The chain recombines TRBV10-3 with TRBJ1-1; TRBD1 aligns across 8 bases. Germline CDR1 is ENHRY and CDR2 is SYGVKD. J lost 0 bases, V lost 5 bases, and 5 bases had no gene match. The CDR3 has 15 residues.

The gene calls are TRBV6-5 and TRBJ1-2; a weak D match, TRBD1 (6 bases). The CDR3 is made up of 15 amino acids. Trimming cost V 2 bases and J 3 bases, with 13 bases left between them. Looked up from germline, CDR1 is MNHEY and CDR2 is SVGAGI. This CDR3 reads CASSYQRGRDYGYTF. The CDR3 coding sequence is TGTGCCAGCAGTTACCAACGGGGGCGCGACTATGGCTACACCTTC.

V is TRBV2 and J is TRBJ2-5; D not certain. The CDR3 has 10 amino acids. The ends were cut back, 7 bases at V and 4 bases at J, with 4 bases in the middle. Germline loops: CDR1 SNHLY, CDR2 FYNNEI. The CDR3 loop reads CASIGETQYF. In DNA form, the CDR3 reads TGTGCCAGCATCGGAGAGACCCAGTACTTC.